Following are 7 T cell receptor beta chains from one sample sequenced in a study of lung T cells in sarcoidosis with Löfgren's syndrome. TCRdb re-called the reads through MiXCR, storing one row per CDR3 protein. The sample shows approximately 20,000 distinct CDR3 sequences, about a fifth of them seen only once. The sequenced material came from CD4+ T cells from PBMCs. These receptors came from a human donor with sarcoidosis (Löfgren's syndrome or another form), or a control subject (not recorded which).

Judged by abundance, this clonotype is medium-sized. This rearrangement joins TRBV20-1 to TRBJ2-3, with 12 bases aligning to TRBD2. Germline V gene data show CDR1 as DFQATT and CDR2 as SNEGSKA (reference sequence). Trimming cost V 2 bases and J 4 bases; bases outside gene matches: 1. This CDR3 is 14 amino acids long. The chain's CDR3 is CSARLAGGPDTQYF. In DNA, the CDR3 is TGCAGTGCTAGACTAGCGGGAGGGCCAGATACGCAGTATTTT.

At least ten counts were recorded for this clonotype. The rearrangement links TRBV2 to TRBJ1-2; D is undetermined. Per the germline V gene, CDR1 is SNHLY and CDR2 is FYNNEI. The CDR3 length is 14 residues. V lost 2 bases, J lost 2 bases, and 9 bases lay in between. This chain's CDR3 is CASSERGSNYGYTF. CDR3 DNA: TGTGCCAGCAGTGAACGGGGTAGCAACTATGGCTACACCTTC.

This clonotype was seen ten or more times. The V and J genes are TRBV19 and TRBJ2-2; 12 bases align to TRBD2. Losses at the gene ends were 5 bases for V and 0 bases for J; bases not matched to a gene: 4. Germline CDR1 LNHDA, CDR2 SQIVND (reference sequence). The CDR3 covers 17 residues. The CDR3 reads CASSARTSGANTGELFF. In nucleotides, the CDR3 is TGTGCCAGTAGTGCAAGGACTAGCGGGGCGAACACCGGGGAGCTGTTTTTT. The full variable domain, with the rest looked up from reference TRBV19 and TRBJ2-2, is DGGITQSPKYLFRKEGQNVTLSCEQNLNHDAMYWYRQDPGQGLRLIYYSQIVNDFQKGDIAEGYSVSREKKESFPLTVTSAQKNPTAFYLCASSARTSGANTGELFFGEGSRLTVL.

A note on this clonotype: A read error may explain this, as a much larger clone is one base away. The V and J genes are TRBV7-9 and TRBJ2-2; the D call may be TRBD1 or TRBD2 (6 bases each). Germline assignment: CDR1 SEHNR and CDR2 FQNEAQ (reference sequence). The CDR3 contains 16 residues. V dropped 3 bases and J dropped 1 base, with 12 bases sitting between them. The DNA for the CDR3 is TGTGCCAGCAGCTTTTCGGGGGCGCTGAACACCGGGGAGCTGTTTTTT. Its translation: CASSFSGALNTGELFF. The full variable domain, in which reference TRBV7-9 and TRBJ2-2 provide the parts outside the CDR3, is DTGVSQNPRHKITKRGQNVTFRCDPISEHNRLYWYRQTLGQGPEFLTYFQNEAQLEKSRLLSDRFSAERPKGSFSTLEIQRTEQGDSAMYLCASSFSGALNTGELFFGEGSRLTVL.

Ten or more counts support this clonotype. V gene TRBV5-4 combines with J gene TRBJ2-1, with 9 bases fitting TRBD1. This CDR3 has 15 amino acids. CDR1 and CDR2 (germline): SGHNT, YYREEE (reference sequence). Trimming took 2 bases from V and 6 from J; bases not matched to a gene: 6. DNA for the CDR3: TGTGCCAGCAGCTTACGGGACAGGGTGGGCAATGAGCAGTTCTTC. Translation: CASSLRDRVGNEQFF.

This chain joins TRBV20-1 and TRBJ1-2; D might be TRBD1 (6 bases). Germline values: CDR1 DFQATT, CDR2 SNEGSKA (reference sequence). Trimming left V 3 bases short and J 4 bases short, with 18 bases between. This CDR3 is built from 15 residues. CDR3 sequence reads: CSASNRVNLIYGYTF. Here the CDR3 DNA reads TGCAGTGCTAGCAACAGGGTAAATTTAATCTATGGCTACACCTTC.

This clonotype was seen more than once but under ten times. The CDR3 reads CASSLPGQGPYEQYF. For the CDR3, the DNA is TGTGCCAGCTCACTACCGGGACAGGGGCCTTACGAGCAGTACTTC. This chain connects TRBV18 to TRBJ2-7; 10 bases are a match to TRBD1. Germline V gene sequence: CDR1 KGHSH, CDR2 LQKENI. With 4 bases clipped from V and 4 bases from J, the junction kept 7 bases outside the gene matches. There are 15 residues in the CDR3.